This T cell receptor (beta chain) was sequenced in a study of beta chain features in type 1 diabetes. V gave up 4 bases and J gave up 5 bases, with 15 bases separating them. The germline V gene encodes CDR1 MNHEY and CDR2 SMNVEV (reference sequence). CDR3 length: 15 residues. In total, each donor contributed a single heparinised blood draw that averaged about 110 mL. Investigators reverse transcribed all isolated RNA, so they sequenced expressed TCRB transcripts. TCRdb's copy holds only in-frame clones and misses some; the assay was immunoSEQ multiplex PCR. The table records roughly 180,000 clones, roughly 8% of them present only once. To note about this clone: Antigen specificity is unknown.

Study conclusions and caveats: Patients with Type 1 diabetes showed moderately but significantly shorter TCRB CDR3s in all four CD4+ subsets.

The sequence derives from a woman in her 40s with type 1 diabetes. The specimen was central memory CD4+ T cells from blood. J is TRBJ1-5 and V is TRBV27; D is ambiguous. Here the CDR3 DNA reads TGTGCCAGCAGTTCCCGCTACAGACTAGATCAGCCCCAGCATTTT. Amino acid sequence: CASSSRYRLDQPQHF.